This T cell receptor beta chain comes out of a study of monozygotic twins with inflammatory bowel disease. Study-wide results and caveats: What may have added variability to patient repertoires is that immunosuppressive treatments differed. Clonotype overlap with others was lower in IBD patients than in healthy twins, a difference that was greatest with disease activity. A reduction in TCRbeta diversity (inverse Simpson) was seen in IBD patients relative to healthy co-twins.

Total RNA amounting to roughly 3,400 ng went into each TCR library. TCRdb re-called the 5' RACE reads; one entry per CDR3 protein, DNA not given. The sample data list over 110,000 distinct CDR3 sequences. CDR3 length equals 17 residues. CDR1 is SGHVS, CDR2 FNYEAQ, per germline. Remarks on this clonotype: Its antigen is unidentified.

The TCR comes from a human donor with ulcerative colitis or Crohn's disease, or a healthy co-twin of an affected twin (not recorded which). Sequencing input: blood. The chain combines TRBV7-6 with TRBJ2-1; there is no DNA to check the TCRdb D call of TRBD1. This CDR3 is CASSSHPGTGTYNEQFF.